This is a list of T cell receptor beta chains from one sample in a study of T cells in Graves' hyperthyroidism and ophthalmopathy. TCRdb re-called the multiplex PCR reads with MiXCR, one entry per CDR3 protein. The sample shows about 180,000 distinct CDR3 sequences, 15% to 20% of them seen only once. Sequenced sample: blood. Receptors were obtained from a woman aged 45 to 65 with Graves' hyperthyroidism. CDR3s include the opening cysteine and the closing phenylalanine or tryptophan. Fields, in order: J gene, clone size, D gene, V gene, CDR3 DNA, CDR3 protein. D genes are given only for firm matches. A row's size may be missing; if present it is once, few, many or a size class.

TRBJ1-2 | NA | NA | TRBV7-8 | TGTGCCAGCAGCTTAGGCGGCAGGTCCCCTGGAGGCTACACCTTC | CASSLGGRSPGGYTF
TRBJ1-1 | many | NA | TRBV2 | TGTGCCAGCAACCTTCAGGGGAGCGACACTGAAGCTTTCTTT | CASNLQGSDTEAFF
TRBJ2-2 | many | NA | TRBV2 | TGTGCCAGCAGTCGGCAAGGATTGAACACCGGGGAGCTGTTTTTT | CASSRQGLNTGELFF
TRBJ2-7 | NA | TRBD2 | TRBV12-3/TRBV12-4 | TGTGCCAGCAGTTACCCTAGCGGCTACGAGCAGTACTTC | CASSYPSGYEQYF
TRBJ2-2 | NA | TRBD1 | TRBV28 | TGTGCCAGCGCTGGCAGGGGGCAGAGCGGGGAGCTGTTTTTT | CASAGRGQSGELFF
TRBJ1-6 | NA | TRBD1 | TRBV19 | TGTGCCAGTAGTATCGCCGGGGGACAGCGTTCACCCCTCCACTTT | CASSIAGGQRSPLHF
TRBJ1-1 | NA | NA | TRBV28 | TGTGCCAGCACCTCCTGGGGGGAGGCTGAAGCTTTCTTT | CASTSWGEAEAFF
TRBJ2-7 | many | NA | TRBV6-2/TRBV6-3 | TGTGCCAGCAGTTACTCGGACAGCTCCTACGAGCAGTACTTC | CASSYSDSSYEQYF
TRBJ2-3 | few | TRBD2 | TRBV4-2 | TGTGCCAGCAGCCAAGCGGAGCGGGGGGCTGGCACAGATACGCAGTATTTT | CASSQAERGAGTDTQYF
TRBJ2-7 | NA | NA | TRBV7-3 | TGTGCCAGCAGCTTAACGGGGACGGCTAATTACTACGAGCAGTACTTC | CASSLTGTANYYEQYF
TRBJ1-6 | many | NA | TRBV11-1 | TGTGCCAGCAGCTTAGCGCCGGGGGCAGGTTCACCCCTCCACTTT | CASSLAPGAGSPLHF
TRBJ1-1 | few | NA | TRBV20-1 | TGCAGTGCCAAGTCTGGGGGCGCAGGCACTGAAGCTTTCTTT | CSAKSGGAGTEAFF
TRBJ2-1 | many | TRBD1 | TRBV7-9 | TGTGCCAGCAGGACAGGGGAGGACAATGAGCAGTTCTTC | CASRTGEDNEQFF
TRBJ2-3 | many | TRBD2 | TRBV7-2 | TGTGCCAGCAGCTTAGTGGCTAGCGGGGGGTCCACAGATACGCAGTATTTT | CASSLVASGGSTDTQYF
TRBJ2-1 | NA | TRBD2 | TRBV7-3 | TGTGCCAGCAGCCCCGCGGTAGCGGGGGGGCATGAGCAGTTCTTC | CASSPAVAGGHEQFF
TRBJ1-1 | many | NA | TRBV12-3/TRBV12-4 | TGTGCCAGCAGTTTAAGGCAGGCGGTCACTGAAGCTTTCTTT | CASSLRQAVTEAFF
TRBJ2-3 | few | NA | TRBV4-1 | TGCGCCAGCAGCCAAGATCCCCGGGGCGCAGGAGATACGCAGTATTTT | CASSQDPRGAGDTQYF
TRBJ1-6 | many | NA | TRBV6-1 | TGTGCCAGCAGACAGAGCTCCTATAATTCACCCCTCCACTTT | CASRQSSYNSPLHF
TRBJ1-1 | many | NA | TRBV6-2/TRBV6-3 | TGTGCCAGCAGTTACAACGGTTACACTGAAGCTTTCTTT | CASSYNGYTEAFF
TRBJ1-2 | many | TRBD1 | TRBV7-2 | TGTGCCAGCAGCTTCACCGGGACAGGGGGCAGGGGCTACACCTTC | CASSFTGTGGRGYTF
TRBJ1-1 | many | TRBD1 | TRBV12-3/TRBV12-4 | TGTGCCAGCAGTTTTCGGGGACAGACTGAAGCTTTCTTT | CASSFRGQTEAFF
TRBJ1-1 | many | NA | TRBV28 | TGTGCCAGCAGTTTACTCACAGGGGAAGCTTTCTTT | CASSLLTGEAFF
TRBJ2-7 | many | NA | TRBV6-1 | TGTGCCAGCAGGGCGGTCATCTCCTACGAGCAGTACTTC | CASRAVISYEQYF
TRBJ1-1 | NA | NA | TRBV27 | TGTGCCAGCAGTTTATTAGCCCCAGGAGCGGTCCCAACCCCGAACACTGAAGCTTTCTTT | CASSLLAPGAVPTPNTEAFF
TRBJ1-3 | many | NA | TRBV6-6 | TGTGCCAGCAGTTACTCGAAAGGAACTGGAAACACCATATATTTT | CASSYSKGTGNTIYF
TRBJ1-1 | many | NA | TRBV5-1 | TGCGCCAGCAGCTTGGAGGGCAGGGGTCACACTGAAGCTTTCTTT | CASSLEGRGHTEAFF
TRBJ2-2 | many | TRBD1 | TRBV19 | TGTGCCAGTAGTACGGGACAGGGCCGAGTGAACACCGGGGAGCTGTTTTTT | CASSTGQGRVNTGELFF
TRBJ1-4 | many | NA | TRBV6-1 | TGTGCCAGCAGTTACGGTGAGGGTTCCGCGGACCTTCCAACTAATGAAAAACTGTTTTTT | CASSYGEGSADLPTNEKLFF
TRBJ1-5 | NA | NA | TRBV6-2/TRBV6-3 | TGTGCCAGCGGAAGAACAGGGCTTCTGAGTCAGCCCCAGCATTTT | CASGRTGLLSQPQHF
TRBJ1-1 | many | TRBD1 | TRBV6-1 | TGTGCCAGCAGCCTCGGGACAGGGGGCCTTCTGACTGAAGCTTTCTTT | CASSLGTGGLLTEAFF
TRBJ1-5 | many | NA | TRBV27 | TGTGCCAGCAGTTTATCTGGCGGGGTACAGCCCCAGCATTTT | CASSLSGGVQPQHF
TRBJ2-5 | many | NA | TRBV9 | TGTGCCAGCAGCGTAGAGTGGGGCCAAGAGACCCAGTACTTC | CASSVEWGQETQYF
TRBJ2-7 | many | NA | TRBV4-1 | TGCGCCAGCAGCCAAGATTGGACAGCATACTACGAGCAGTACTTC | CASSQDWTAYYEQYF
TRBJ2-7 | many | TRBD1 | TRBV2 | TGTGCCAGCAGTGGGGGGACAGGGGGCGTCGCCTACGAGCAGTACTTC | CASSGGTGGVAYEQYF
TRBJ1-3 | few | NA | TRBV6-1 | TGTGCCAGCCGGGTTCACGGCAGATCTGGAAACACCATATATTTT | CASRVHGRSGNTIYF
TRBJ1-1 | many | NA | TRBV5-1 | TGCGCCAGCAGCTTGGCTATAGCAAACACTGAAGCTTTCTTT | CASSLAIANTEAFF
TRBJ2-3 | many | NA | TRBV3-1 | TGTGCCAGCAGCTTGGGACGGCTTAGCACAGATACGCAGTATTTT | CASSLGRLSTDTQYF
TRBJ2-5 | NA | TRBD2 | TRBV6-1 | TGTGCCAGCAGTGACAGCGGGGGGCCATACCAAGAGACCCAGTACTTC | CASSDSGGPYQETQYF
TRBJ2-1 | many | NA | TRBV5-1 | TGCGCCAGCAGCTTGGGACCGTGGCCTGAGGATGAGCAGTTCTTC | CASSLGPWPEDEQFF
TRBJ1-6 | many | NA | TRBV28 | TGTGCCAGCAGTGGAGGTCTCCGGACCCTCCACTTT | CASSGGLRTLHF
TRBJ1-5 | few | NA | TRBV27 | TGTGCCAGCAGTTCGACAAGGGCAGGGATAGGCAATCAGCCCCAGCATTTT | CASSSTRAGIGNQPQHF
TRBJ2-1 | NA | NA | TRBV7-2 | TGTGCCAGCAGCTCTGTCGGGTATGAGCAGTTCTTC | CASSSVGYEQFF